The 3 T cell receptor beta chains below were found in one sample sequenced in a study of breast tumors, draining lymph nodes, adjacent tissues. TCRdb re-analysed the multiplex PCR reads in MiXCR, keeping a single row per CDR3 protein. The sample includes roughly 220,000 distinct CDR3 sequences, under 35% of them seen just once. Axillary draining lymph nodes of breast cancer patients supplied the node samples. What was sequenced was axillary lymph node tissue. Receptors originate from a female donor with breast cancer. Some clones in this sample may be carry-over from other donors' samples.

The rearrangement links TRBV7-7 to TRBJ1-6; 7 nucleotides match TRBD1. The CDR3 is 13 amino acids. Germline V gene sequence: CDR1 SSHAT, CDR2 FNYEAQ (reference sequence). The CDR3 nucleotides are TGTGCTAGCCCCGGGACAGCTAATTCACCCCTCCACTTT. Translation gives CASPGTANSPLHF. The full variable domain, rest sourced from reference TRBV7-7 and TRBJ1-6, is GAGVSQSPRYKVTKRGQDVTLRCDPISSHATLYWYQQALGQGPEFLTYFNYEAQPDKSGLPSDRFSAERPEGSISTLTIQRTEQRDSAMYRCASPGTANSPLHFGNGTRLTVT.

With regard to this clonotype: An end of the junction does not agree with germline; a read error may underlie this. The rearrangement joins TRBV7-7 to TRBJ2-5; TRBD1 aligns across 7 bases. Germline CDR1 reads SSHAT; CDR2 reads FNYEAQ (reference sequence). This CDR3 is 15 amino acids long. The chain's CDR3 is CASSPRPDRVGTQHF. The CDR3 DNA follows: TGTGCTAGCAGCCCTAGACCCGACAGGGTAGGGACCCAGCACTTC.

The table lists this clonotype with a count of one. The chain uses TRBV7-6 and TRBJ2-5, with D perhaps matching TRBD1 or TRBD2 (6 bases each). This CDR3 spans 15 amino acids. Germline CDR1 is SGHVS and CDR2 is FNYEAQ. Deletions cut 5 bases from V and 0 bases from J, with 13 bases between. CDR3 DNA: TGTGCCAGCAGCAATGGGGGGCCCTACCAAGAGACCCAGTACTTC. This codes for CASSNGGPYQETQYF.